The rows below give T cell receptor beta chains drawn from one sample of a study of T cell responses to AZD1222 COVID-19 vaccine. Sequenced by immunoSEQ multiplex PCR; TCRdb stores in-frame clones only, minus some. The data hold roughly 67,000 clones, with around four fifths observed a single time. Sequencing was performed on peripheral blood, taken on day 0 of AZD1222 vaccination. These receptors came from an adult in good health. The CDR3 runs from the conserved cysteine through the conserved F or W. D genes are given only for firm matches. Size is stated for part of the rows, as once, few or many counts, or as a class when the clone is expanded.

size: NA; J: TRBJ2-7; D: NA; V: TRBV6-5; CDR3: CASSYGQSSYEQYF; DNA: TGTGCCAGCAGTTACGGACAGAGCTCCTACGAGCAGTACTTC
size: few; J: TRBJ2-7; D: TRBD1; V: TRBV30; CDR3: CAWSVGTGGPYEQYF; DNA: TGTGCCTGGAGTGTCGGGACAGGGGGCCCCTACGAGCAGTACTTC
size: NA; J: TRBJ1-5; D: TRBD1; V: TRBV18; CDR3: CASSPTTGGTSQPQHF; DNA: TGTGCCAGCTCACCAACCACAGGGGGCACTAGTCAGCCCCAGCATTTT
size: NA; J: TRBJ1-5; D: TRBD1; V: TRBV5-4; CDR3: CASSYSDGTGNQPQHF; DNA: TGTGCCAGCAGCTATTCCGACGGGACAGGAAATCAGCCCCAGCATTTT
size: NA; J: TRBJ2-3; D: TRBD2; V: TRBV9; CDR3: CASSVGPSGGASDTQYF; DNA: TGTGCCAGCAGCGTAGGCCCTAGCGGGGGGGCCTCAGATACGCAGTATTTT
size: NA; J: TRBJ1-1; D: TRBD1; V: TRBV4-1; CDR3: CASSRDRGRGETEAFF; DNA: TGCGCCAGCAGCCGGGACAGGGGGCGCGGAGAAACTGAAGCTTTCTTT
size: NA; J: TRBJ1-4; D: NA; V: TRBV5-1; CDR3: CASSPGGTNEKLFF; DNA: TGCGCCAGCAGCCCTGGAGGGACTAATGAAAAACTGTTTTTT
size: NA; J: TRBJ1-2; D: NA; V: TRBV24-1; CDR3: CATSDWTRSYGYTF; DNA: TGTGCCACCAGTGATTGGACCCGTTCCTATGGCTACACCTTC
size: NA; J: TRBJ2-7; D: TRBD1; V: TRBV12-5; CDR3: CASGSHRGYNYEQYF; DNA: TGTGCTAGTGGTTCGCACAGGGGGTACAACTACGAGCAGTACTTC
size: few; J: TRBJ2-2; D: TRBD2; V: TRBV9; CDR3: CASGGGKGTGELFF; DNA: TGTGCCAGTGGGGGAGGGAAGGGCACCGGGGAGCTGTTTTTT
size: few; J: TRBJ1-2; D: TRBD1; V: TRBV27; CDR3: CATRSLGQGGGGYTF; DNA: TGTGCCACCCGATCCCTGGGACAGGGGGGAGGAGGCTACACCTTC
size: few; J: TRBJ1-2; D: NA; V: TRBV7-9; CDR3: CASSLDFTRSNYGYTF; DNA: TGTGCCAGCAGCTTGGACTTCACTCGTTCTAACTATGGCTACACCTTC
size: NA; J: TRBJ1-2; D: TRBD1; V: TRBV5-6; CDR3: CASSLGAGGPNYGYTF; DNA: TGTGCCAGCAGCTTGGGGGCAGGGGGGCCCAACTATGGCTACACCTTC
size: NA; J: TRBJ2-2; D: NA; V: TRBV4-1; CDR3: CASSQDRKLAANTGELFF; DNA: TGCGCCAGCAGCCAAGATAGGAAACTAGCCGCGAACACCGGGGAGCTGTTTTTT
size: NA; J: TRBJ1-2; D: NA; V: TRBV6-5; CDR3: CAGSSGQYNYGYTF; DNA: TGTGCCGGCAGTTCTGGACAATACAACTATGGCTACACCTTC
size: NA; J: TRBJ1-1; D: NA; V: TRBV18; CDR3: CASSPRDLGTEAFF; DNA: TGTGCCAGCTCACCCCGGGACTTGGGCACTGAAGCTTTCTTT
size: NA; J: TRBJ2-7; D: NA; V: TRBV3-1/TRBV3-2; CDR3: CASSQGPGRYYEQYF; DNA: TGTGCCAGCAGCCAAGGCCCGGGACGGTATTACGAGCAGTACTTC
size: NA; J: TRBJ1-4; D: NA; V: TRBV3-1/TRBV3-2; CDR3: CASSRGDSRDEKLFF; DNA: TGTGCCAGCAGCCGAGGAGACAGTCGGGATGAAAAACTGTTTTTT
size: NA; J: TRBJ1-1; D: NA; V: TRBV15; CDR3: CATSRQTETTEAFF; DNA: TGTGCCACCAGCAGGCAGACAGAAACCACTGAAGCTTTCTTT
size: NA; J: TRBJ1-4; D: NA; V: TRBV7-9; CDR3: CASSPHGPPNEKLFF; DNA: TGTGCCAGCAGCCCTCACGGGCCACCTAATGAAAAACTGTTTTTT
size: NA; J: TRBJ1-3; D: NA; V: TRBV4-3; CDR3: CASSPGNTIYF; DNA: TGCGCCAGCAGCCCTGGAAACACCATATATTTT
size: NA; J: TRBJ2-1; D: NA; V: TRBV5-4; CDR3: CASSDESTAYNEQFF; DNA: TGTGCCAGCAGCGACGAATCGACAGCCTACAATGAGCAGTTCTTC
size: NA; J: TRBJ1-1; D: NA; V: TRBV7-2; CDR3: CASSLGEGLKAFF; DNA: TGTGCCAGCAGCTTAGGGGAGGGACTTAAAGCTTTCTTT
size: NA; J: TRBJ2-3; D: TRBD2; V: TRBV9; CDR3: CASSVVLGGSTDTQYF; DNA: TGTGCCAGCAGCGTAGTTCTGGGGGGGAGCACAGATACGCAGTATTTT
size: once; J: TRBJ2-3; D: NA; V: TRBV10-3; CDR3: CAISETGPDTQYF; DNA: TGTGCCATCAGTGAAACAGGCCCAGATACGCAGTATTTT
size: NA; J: TRBJ1-6; D: NA; V: TRBV6-5; CDR3: CASRPGDRGSPLHF; DNA: TGTGCCAGCCGTCCCGGAGACCGGGGTTCACCCCTCCACTTT
size: NA; J: TRBJ1-6; D: NA; V: TRBV14; CDR3: CASSNSYNSPLHF; DNA: TGTGCCAGCAGCAATTCCTATAATTCACCCCTCCACTTT
size: NA; J: TRBJ1-2; D: NA; V: TRBV7-8; CDR3: CASSSRTDYGYTF; DNA: TGTGCCAGCAGCTCTCGGACAGACTATGGCTACACCTTC
size: NA; J: TRBJ2-1; D: TRBD1; V: TRBV9; CDR3: CASTKTAGGMDEQFF; DNA: TGTGCCAGCACCAAGACTGCAGGGGGTATGGATGAGCAGTTCTTC
size: NA; J: TRBJ2-1; D: TRBD2; V: TRBV7-9; CDR3: CASSLPGGGLYNEQFF; DNA: TGTGCCAGCAGCTTACCTGGCGGGGGGCTATACAATGAGCAGTTCTTC
size: NA; J: TRBJ1-2; D: NA; V: TRBV21-1; CDR3: CASSNPGQGFGYTF; DNA: TGTGCCAGCAGCAACCCGGGACAGGGTTTTGGCTACACCTTC
size: NA; J: TRBJ1-2; D: NA; V: TRBV27; CDR3: CASSPGKDYGYTF; DNA: TGTGCCAGCAGCCCAGGGAAGGACTATGGCTACACCTTC
size: NA; J: TRBJ2-3; D: NA; V: TRBV5-1; CDR3: CASSLEQGSPQYF; DNA: TGCGCCAGCAGCTTGGAGCAGGGGTCTCCGCAGTATTTT
size: NA; J: TRBJ2-3; D: TRBD2; V: TRBV9; CDR3: CASSALSGAGTDTQYF; DNA: TGTGCCAGCAGCGCACTTAGCGGGGCCGGCACAGATACGCAGTATTTT
size: NA; J: TRBJ2-5; D: TRBD2; V: TRBV19; CDR3: CASSIGTSGGGNQETQYF; DNA: TGTGCCAGTAGTATAGGAACTAGCGGGGGGGGCAACCAAGAGACCCAGTACTTC
size: NA; J: TRBJ2-3; D: NA; V: TRBV14; CDR3: CASSRVGSSVGLDTQYF; DNA: TGTGCCAGCAGCCGAGTAGGTTCTAGCGTAGGGTTGGATACGCAGTATTTT
size: NA; J: TRBJ2-3; D: NA; V: TRBV11-2; CDR3: CASSPSTDTQYF; DNA: TGTGCCAGCAGCCCAAGCACAGATACGCAGTATTTT
size: NA; J: TRBJ2-1; D: NA; V: TRBV16; CDR3: CASSLNRGKGNEQFF; DNA: TGTGCCAGCAGCCTCAATAGGGGGAAGGGGAATGAGCAGTTCTTC
size: NA; J: TRBJ1-3; D: NA; V: TRBV9; CDR3: CASSVVQAGGTIYF; DNA: TGTGCCAGCAGCGTAGTACAGGCTGGGGGCACCATATATTTT
size: NA; J: TRBJ1-5; D: NA; V: TRBV12-5; CDR3: CASGLEHASGQDNQPQHF; DNA: TGTGCTAGTGGTTTGGAACATGCCTCCGGGCAGGATAATCAGCCCCAGCATTTT
size: once; J: TRBJ1-5; D: NA; V: TRBV30; CDR3: CAWSHRGSNQPQHF; DNA: TGTGCCTGGAGTCATAGGGGTAGCAATCAGCCCCAGCATTTT
size: NA; J: TRBJ2-7; D: NA; V: TRBV5-6; CDR3: CASSLTGQLYEQYF; DNA: TGTGCCAGCAGCTTGACAGGGCAGCTCTACGAGCAGTACTTC
size: NA; J: TRBJ2-7; D: NA; V: TRBV19; CDR3: CASRDGYEQYF; DNA: TGTGCCAGCCGGGACGGTTACGAGCAGTACTTC
size: NA; J: TRBJ2-1; D: TRBD1; V: TRBV7-2; CDR3: CASSPTGIGYNEQFF; DNA: TGTGCCAGCAGCCCGACAGGGATTGGGTACAATGAGCAGTTCTTC
size: NA; J: TRBJ2-7; D: NA; V: TRBV12-3/TRBV12-4; CDR3: CASSAANSYEQYF; DNA: TGTGCCAGCTCGGCAGCAAACTCCTACGAGCAGTACTTC
size: few; J: TRBJ1-6; D: TRBD1; V: TRBV9; CDR3: CASSAGQIRTSPLHF; DNA: TGTGCCAGCAGCGCGGGACAGATCAGAACCTCACCCCTCCACTTT
size: NA; J: TRBJ2-3; D: TRBD2; V: TRBV5-8; CDR3: CASSLVAGAGDTQYF; DNA: TGTGCCAGCAGCTTGGTAGCGGGGGCCGGAGATACGCAGTATTTT
size: NA; J: TRBJ2-2; D: TRBD2; V: TRBV4-1; CDR3: CASSQWPGGAGTGELFF; DNA: TGCGCCAGCAGCCAATGGCCCGGGGGGGCCGGCACCGGGGAGCTGTTTTTT
size: NA; J: TRBJ2-7; D: TRBD2; V: TRBV4-1; CDR3: CASSRTSTSGGTYEQYF; DNA: TGCGCCAGCAGCCGCACATCCACTAGCGGGGGAACCTACGAGCAGTACTTC
size: NA; J: TRBJ1-1; D: TRBD1; V: TRBV5-1; CDR3: CASSRDREGTEAFF; DNA: TGCGCCAGCAGCCGAGACAGGGAGGGCACTGAAGCTTTCTTT
size: NA; J: TRBJ2-7; D: NA; V: TRBV20-1; CDR3: CSASPAYEQYF; DNA: TGCAGTGCTAGTCCCGCCTACGAGCAGTACTTC
size: once; J: TRBJ2-1; D: NA; V: TRBV15; CDR3: CATSPPRSGLGYNEQFF; DNA: TGTGCCACCAGCCCCCCCCGTTCGGGGCTGGGGTACAATGAGCAGTTCTTC